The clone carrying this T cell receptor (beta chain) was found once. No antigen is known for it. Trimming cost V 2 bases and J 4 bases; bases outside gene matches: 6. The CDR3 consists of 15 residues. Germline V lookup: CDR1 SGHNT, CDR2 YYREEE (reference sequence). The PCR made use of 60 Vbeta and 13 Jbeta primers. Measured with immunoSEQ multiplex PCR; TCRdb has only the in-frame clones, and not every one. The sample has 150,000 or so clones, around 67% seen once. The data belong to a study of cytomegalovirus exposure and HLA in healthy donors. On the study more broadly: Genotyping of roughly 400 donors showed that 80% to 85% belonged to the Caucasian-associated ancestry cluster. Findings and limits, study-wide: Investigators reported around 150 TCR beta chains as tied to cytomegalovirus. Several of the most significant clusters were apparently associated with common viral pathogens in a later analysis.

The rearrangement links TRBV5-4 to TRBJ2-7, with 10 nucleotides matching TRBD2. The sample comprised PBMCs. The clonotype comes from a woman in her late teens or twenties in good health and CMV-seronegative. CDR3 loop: CASSLPSGGQYEQYF. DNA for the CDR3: TGTGCCAGCAGCTTACCTAGCGGGGGTCAATACGAGCAGTACTTC.